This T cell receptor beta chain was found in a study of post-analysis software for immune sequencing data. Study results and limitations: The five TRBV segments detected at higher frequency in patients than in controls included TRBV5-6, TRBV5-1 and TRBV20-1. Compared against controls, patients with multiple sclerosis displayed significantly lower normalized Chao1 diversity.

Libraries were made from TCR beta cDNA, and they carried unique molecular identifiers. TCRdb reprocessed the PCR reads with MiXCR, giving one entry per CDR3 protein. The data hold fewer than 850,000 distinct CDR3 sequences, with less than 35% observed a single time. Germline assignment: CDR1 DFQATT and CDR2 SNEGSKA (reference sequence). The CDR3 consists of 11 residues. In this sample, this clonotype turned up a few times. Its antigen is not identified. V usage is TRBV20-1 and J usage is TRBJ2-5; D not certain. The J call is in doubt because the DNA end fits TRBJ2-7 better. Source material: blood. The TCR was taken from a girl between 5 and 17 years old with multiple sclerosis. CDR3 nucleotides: TGCAGTGCTAGATCACAACGCGAGCAGTACTTC. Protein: CSARSQREQYF.